This T cell receptor (beta chain) was captured by sequencing in a study of blood T cell repertoires in COVID-19. Only one count was recorded for this clone. The assay was immunoSEQ multiplex PCR, and TCRdb's table has in-frame clones only and misses some. This table has roughly 150,000 clones, around four fifths appearing once. This CDR3 has 16 residues. Germline V gene lookup returns CDR1 SGHRS and CDR2 YFSETQ. V lost 1 base, J lost 3 bases, and 8 bases stayed unmatched. Material for sequencing was peripheral blood. The chain links TRBV5-1 to TRBJ2-5; 8 positions agree with TRBD1. This TCR was recovered from a woman older than 75 with COVID-19, enrolled during active disease. CDR3 protein: CASSLMPGGGEETQYF. The DNA for the CDR3 is TGCGCCAGCAGCTTGATGCCAGGGGGCGGTGAAGAGACCCAGTACTTC.